The 17 T cell receptor beta chains presented below share a single source sample, sequenced in a study of cytomegalovirus exposure and HLA in healthy donors (dated by TCRdb to 2016 to 2017). The library was generated by the immunoSEQ multiplex PCR assay. For the multiplex PCR, a mixture combining 60 forward primers for TCR Vbeta segments and 13 reverse primers for TCR Jbeta segments was used. Sourced from immuneACCESS, this table was stored by TCRdb with only in-frame sequences that have V and J called. A share of the clones is absent; for the studies checked, an unresolved V gene accounts for under half, and the remainder has no known explanation. The sample table shows some 150,000 clones, and approximately 80% are seen once. Together, the top ten hold about 5% of the sample. Sample: PBMCs. Receptor source: a woman aged 45-59 years in good health and CMV-seropositive.

CDR3 coding DNA: TGTGCCAGCGATACGGGTGTAGGTCAGCCCCAGCATTTT. Amino acids: CASDTGVGQPQHF. The chain carries TRBV6-4 and TRBJ1-5; the D is unclear. CDR1 is MRHNA, CDR2 SNTAGT, per germline. The CDR3 is 13 amino acids. V lost 8 bases to trimming and J lost 6 bases, with 14 bases between them.

This clone was counted between two and nine times. V usage is TRBV6-5 and J usage is TRBJ1-1; no reliable D call. Trimming cost V 8 bases and J 4 bases, with 8 bases left between them. The CDR3 length is 11 residues. Germline V gene sequence: CDR1 MNHEY, CDR2 SVGAGI. The CDR3 bases are TGTGCCAGCGGAGGGTTCACTGAAGCTTTCTTT. Its protein is CASGGFTEAFF.

The chain has TRBV10-3 and TRBJ2-1; 8 nucleotides match TRBD2. Germline V lookup: CDR1 ENHRY, CDR2 SYGVKD. V lost 7 bases and J lost 7; bases outside the gene matches: 9. This CDR3 spans 14 amino acids. The CDR3 protein is CAITPGGAGNEQFF. DNA of the CDR3: TGTGCCATCACTCCCGGGGGGGCGGGGAATGAGCAGTTCTTC.

A note on this clone: Its ends do not fully match the called genes, so a read error is possible. The J gene is TRBJ1-1, the V gene TRBV7-9; a weak D match, TRBD1 (5 bases). The CDR3 consists of 17 residues. Germline assignment: CDR1 SEHNR and CDR2 FQNEAQ (reference sequence). CDR3 region: CSSSFILYQGGGTEAFF. In nucleotides, the CDR3 is TGTTCCAGCAGCTTTATATTATACCAGGGAGGAGGCACTGAAGCTTTCTTT. The full variable domain, completed using reference TRBV7-9 and TRBJ1-1, is DTGVSQNPRHKITKRGQNVTFRCDPISEHNRLYWYRQTLGQGPEFLTYFQNEAQLEKSRLLSDRFSAERPKGSFSTLEIQRTEQGDSAMYLCSSSFILYQGGGTEAFFGQGTRLTVV.

The genes are TRBV5-8 and TRBJ1-2, with 7 bases that match TRBD1. The ends lost 4 bases at V and 7 bases at J; junction bases unmatched: 7. The CDR3 sequence is 13 residues long. Germline-derived CDR1 and CDR2 are SGHTS and YDEGEE. CDR3 amino acids: CASSRTGRVGYTF. In DNA, the CDR3 is TGTGCCAGCAGCCGGACAGGCCGGGTTGGCTACACCTTC. The full variable domain, in which reference TRBV5-8 and TRBJ1-2 provide the parts outside the CDR3, is EAGVTQSPTHLIKTRGQQATLRCSPISGHTSVYWYQQALGLGLQFLLWYDEGEERNRGNFPPRFSGRQFPNYSSELNVNALELEDSALYLCASSRTGRVGYTFGSGTRLTVV.

This clone was seen once. V is TRBV28 and J is TRBJ1-1, with D unclear. Germline assignment: CDR1 MDHEN and CDR2 SYDVKM. V lost 8 bases, J lost 8 bases, and 12 bases lay in between. CDR3 length: 11 amino acids. The CDR3 spells CASLQKLEAFF. As DNA, the CDR3 is TGTGCCAGCCTACAGAAACTGGAAGCTTTCTTT.

This rearrangement joins TRBV5-1 to TRBJ1-2; 8 bases line up with TRBD1. The ends lost 2 bases at V and 3 bases at J; junction bases unmatched: 6. This CDR3 region has 15 residues. Per the germline V gene, CDR1 is SGHRS and CDR2 is YFSETQ. This CDR3 reads CASSLQPGQDYGYTF. CDR3 DNA: TGCGCCAGCAGCTTACAACCGGGACAGGACTATGGCTACACCTTC.

The V call is TRBV5-1, the J call TRBJ2-7; tentatively, D is TRBD2 (6 bases). The V end lost 0 bases, the J end lost 3 bases, and 10 bases lay between the germline ends. Germline assignment: CDR1 SGHRS and CDR2 YFSETQ. CDR3 length equals 14 residues. Written as DNA, the CDR3 is TGCGCCAGCAGCTTGGGTGGAGGGTACTACGAGCAGTACTTC. It is translated as CASSLGGGYYEQYF. The whole variable domain, filled in from reference TRBV5-1 and TRBJ2-7, reads KAGVTQTPRYLIKTRGQQVTLSCSPISGHRSVSWYQQTPGQGLQFLFEYFSETQRNKGNFPGRFSGRQFSNSRSEMNVSTLELGDSALYLCASSLGGGYYEQYFGPGTRLTVT.

This CDR3 is CASSQQGREAFF. The CDR3 nucleotides are TGCGCCAGCAGTCAACAGGGCCGGGAAGCTTTCTTT. The gene calls are TRBV5-1 and TRBJ1-1, with a tentative D call TRBD1 (6 bases). The CDR3 is 12 amino acids. V gave up 5 bases and J gave up 8 bases, with 13 bases separating them. Germline CDR1 is SGHRS and CDR2 is YFSETQ. Drawing the rest from reference TRBV5-1 and TRBJ1-1, the complete variable domain is KAGVTQTPRYLIKTRGQQVTLSCSPISGHRSVSWYQQTPGQGLQFLFEYFSETQRNKGNFPGRFSGRQFSNSRSEMNVSTLELGDSALYLCASSQQGREAFFGQGTRLTVV.

V is TRBV7-3 and J is TRBJ2-1; 7 nucleotides align to TRBD2. V shed 4 bases and J 5 bases; nucleotides not matched to a gene: 11. The CDR3 covers 16 residues. The V gene's germline CDR1 is SGHTA and CDR2 FQGTGA. The CDR3 coding sequence is TGTGCCAGCAGCTCCCTTGGCCTGGGAGGGAACAATGAGCAGTTCTTC. This encodes CASSSLGLGGNNEQFF. The whole variable domain, filled in from reference TRBV7-3 and TRBJ2-1, reads GAGVSQTPSNKVTEKGKYVELRCDPISGHTALYWYRQSLGQGPEFLIYFQGTGAADDSGLPNDRFFAVRPEGSVSTLKIQRTERGDSAVYLCASSSLGLGGNNEQFFGPGTRLTVL.

This chain uses TRBV18 with TRBJ2-3; 8 nucleotides match TRBD2. Germline V gene sequence: CDR1 KGHSH, CDR2 LQKENI. The ends lost 6 bases at V and 2 bases at J; junction bases unmatched: 10. CDR3 length equals 16 residues. CDR3 bases: TGTGCCAGCTCCCAGAATGGAGCGGGGGTCACAGATACGCAGTATTTT. This gives the protein CASSQNGAGVTDTQYF.

The chain couples TRBV28 to TRBJ1-1; the D is unclear. The CDR3 consists of 11 residues. Germline CDR1 reads MDHEN; CDR2 reads SYDVKM. The V gene lost 11 bases and the J gene lost 2 bases, with 9 bases spanning the gap. CDR3 DNA sequence: TGTGCCGCCGGCGGTAACACTGAAGCTTTCTTT. Protein product: CAAGGNTEAFF.

The chain combines TRBV18 with TRBJ2-5; the match to TRBD2 covers 8 bases. CDR1 is KGHSH and CDR2 is LQKENI in the germline V gene. The CDR3 has 15 residues. With V trimmed by 3 bases and J by 4 bases, 7 bases remained unmatched. CDR3 sequence (DNA): TGTGCCAGCTCACCCAGTCGGGGGGGGAGAGAGACCCAGTACTTC. Its translation is CASSPSRGGRETQYF.

This chain connects TRBV18 to TRBJ2-5; unclear D gene. V lost 0 bases, J lost 4 bases, and 6 bases lay in between. The CDR3 spans 13 residues. Germline CDR1 reads KGHSH; CDR2 reads LQKENI. The CDR3, as DNA: TGTGCCAGCTCACCACCGACAATAGAGACCCAGTACTTC. Amino acids: CASSPPTIETQYF.

The chain recombines TRBV2 with TRBJ1-6; D remains ambiguous. The CDR3 has 14 residues. V lost 4 bases and J 5 bases, leaving 9 bases between the germline ends. CDR1 is SNHLY and CDR2 is FYNNEI in the germline V gene. DNA of the CDR3: TGTGCCAGCAGTGTCGTGCAGGATAATTCACCCCTCCACTTT. This translates into CASSVVQDNSPLHF.

This clone has just a few counts. The V gene is TRBV2, the J gene TRBJ1-1; D is unclear. The CDR3 sequence is 13 residues long. Trimming removed 3 bases at V and 1 base at J, with 6 bases between. Germline CDR1 SNHLY, CDR2 FYNNEI. This CDR3 is CASSEGKNTEAFF. In nucleotides, the CDR3 is TGTGCCAGCAGTGAGGGCAAGAACACTGAAGCTTTCTTT.

The rearrangement joins TRBV5-4 to TRBJ2-2; D may be TRBD1 (7 bases). V was pared by 7 bases and J by 2 bases, with 18 bases between. The CDR3 spans 16 residues. CDR1 SGHNT and CDR2 YYREEE come from the germline V gene (reference sequence). The CDR3 coding sequence is TGTGCCAGCGGAGGGGGAAAGGGGGCAAACACCGGGGAGCTGTTTTTT. Protein sequence: CASGGGKGANTGELFF.